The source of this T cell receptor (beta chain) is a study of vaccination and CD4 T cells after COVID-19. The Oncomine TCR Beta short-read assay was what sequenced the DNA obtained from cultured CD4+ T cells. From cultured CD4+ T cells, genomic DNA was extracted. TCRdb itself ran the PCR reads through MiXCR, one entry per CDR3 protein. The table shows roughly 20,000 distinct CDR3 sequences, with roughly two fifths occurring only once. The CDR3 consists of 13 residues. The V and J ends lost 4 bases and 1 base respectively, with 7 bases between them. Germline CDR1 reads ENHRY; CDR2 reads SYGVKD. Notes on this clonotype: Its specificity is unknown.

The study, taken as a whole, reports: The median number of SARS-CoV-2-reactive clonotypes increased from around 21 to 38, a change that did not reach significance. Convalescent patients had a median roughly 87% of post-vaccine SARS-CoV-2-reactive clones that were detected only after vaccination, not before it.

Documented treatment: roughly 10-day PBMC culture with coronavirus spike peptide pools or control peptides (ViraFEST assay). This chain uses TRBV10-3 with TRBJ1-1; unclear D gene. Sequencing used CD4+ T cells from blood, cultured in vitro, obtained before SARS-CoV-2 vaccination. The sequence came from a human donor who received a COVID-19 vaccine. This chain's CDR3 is CAISVGRNTEAFF. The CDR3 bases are TGTGCCATCAGTGTGGGGAGGAACACTGAAGCTTTCTTT.